These T cell receptor beta chains were read from a single sample in a study of T cell changes during pregnancy in multiple sclerosis. Libraries were prepared by immunoSEQ multiplex PCR; TCRdb keeps only in-frame clonotypes and omits some of them. Among about 47,000 clones, nearly 95% were seen once, and the ten largest hold roughly 2.1%. The starting material was peripheral blood, obtained in the third trimester of pregnancy. The receptors originated from a female donor with multiple sclerosis, enrolled in a pregnancy study. CDR3s include the opening cysteine and the closing phenylalanine or tryptophan. Fields, in order: J gene, D gene, V gene, clone size, CDR3 protein, CDR3 DNA. A D gene is named only where the DNA matches it firmly. A row's size may be missing; if present it is once, few, many or a size class.

>TRBJ2-7|TRBD1|TRBV28|NA
CASSLSTGVGGTYEQYF
TGTGCCAGCAGTTTAAGCACAGGGGTTGGGGGCACCTACGAGCAGTACTTC
>TRBJ1-1|TRBD1|TRBV6-6|NA
CASREGQVVGNTEAFF
TGTGCCAGCAGAGAGGGACAGGTCGTAGGGAACACTGAAGCTTTCTTT
>TRBJ2-7|NA|TRBV6-6|NA
CASRSGSAYEQYF
TGTGCCAGCAGATCCGGGTCTGCCTACGAGCAGTACTTC
>TRBJ2-5|NA|TRBV10-3|NA
CATAARVESQETQYF
TGTGCCACTGCCGCCCGGGTGGAGTCCCAAGAGACCCAGTACTTC
>TRBJ1-2|TRBD1|TRBV27|NA
CASSRQGAGYTF
TGTGCCAGCAGTAGACAGGGGGCTGGCTACACCTTC
>TRBJ2-1|TRBD2|TRBV6-4|NA
CASSGGSRLGNEQFF
TGTGCCAGCAGTGGCGGGAGTCGGTTGGGAAATGAGCAGTTCTTC
>TRBJ1-2|TRBD1|TRBV4-1|NA
CASSQVRDSDGYTF
TGCGCCAGCAGCCAAGTTCGGGACAGTGATGGCTACACCTTC
>TRBJ2-3|NA|TRBV5-6|once
CASSLLGASTDTQYF
TGTGCCAGCAGCTTGTTGGGGGCTAGCACAGATACGCAGTATTTT
>TRBJ2-1|TRBD2|TRBV28|NA
CASSPREGAYNEQFF
TGTGCCAGCAGCCCCCGGGAGGGGGCCTACAATGAGCAGTTCTTC
>TRBJ2-5|NA|TRBV7-9|NA
CASSLEGSGQETQYF
TGTGCCAGCAGCTTAGAAGGCAGCGGCCAAGAGACCCAGTACTTC
>TRBJ1-3|NA|TRBV30|NA
CAWSRGTDSGNTIYF
TGTGCCTGGAGTCGCGGGACGGACTCTGGAAACACCATATATTTT
>TRBJ2-6|NA|TRBV5-1|NA
CASSLERGASSGANVLTF
TGCGCCAGCAGCTTGGAAAGGGGCGCCAGCTCCGGGGCCAACGTCCTGACTTTC
>TRBJ2-1|TRBD2|TRBV28|NA
CASVHGAGADEQFF
TGTGCCAGCGTCCATGGCGCGGGAGCGGATGAGCAGTTCTTC
>TRBJ2-7|TRBD2|TRBV5-6|NA
CASSETSGVPYEQYF
TGTGCCAGCAGCGAGACTAGCGGAGTGCCCTACGAGCAGTACTTC
>TRBJ2-5|NA|TRBV27|NA
CASSLGGYGETQYF
TGTGCCAGCAGTTTAGGCGGTTACGGGGAGACCCAGTACTTC
>TRBJ2-7|TRBD2|TRBV7-8|NA
CASSFTAGISYEQYF
TGTGCCAGCAGCTTTACAGCGGGAATCTCCTACGAGCAGTACTTC
>TRBJ1-2|NA|TRBV6-7|NA
CASSYEFYGYTF
TGTGCCAGCAGTTATGAGTTCTATGGCTACACCTTC
>TRBJ2-7|TRBD1|TRBV11-3|NA
CASSWVTGGEQYF
TGTGCCAGCAGCTGGGTGACAGGGGGTGAGCAGTACTTC
>TRBJ1-3|TRBD1|TRBV19|NA
CASNHRGSGNTIYF
TGTGCCAGTAACCACAGGGGCAGTGGAAACACCATATATTTT
>TRBJ1-3|NA|TRBV6-5|NA
CASRDTGAGGNTIYF
TGTGCCAGCAGGGATACGGGTGCGGGGGGAAACACCATATATTTT
>TRBJ2-7|TRBD1|TRBV18|NA
CASSGFTPGQRSYEQYF
TGTGCCAGCTCAGGCTTTACACCGGGACAGAGGTCCTACGAGCAGTACTTC
>TRBJ2-1|TRBD1|TRBV27|NA
CASSLWDRYNEQFF
TGTGCCAGCAGTTTATGGGACAGATACAATGAGCAGTTCTTC
>TRBJ1-1|NA|TRBV7-8|once
CASSQGFNTEAFF
TGTGCCAGCAGCCAGGGATTCAACACTGAAGCTTTCTTT
>TRBJ2-7|TRBD1|TRBV6-1|medium-sized
CASTPTGESSEQYF
TGTGCCAGCACCCCGACAGGGGAAAGTTCCGAGCAGTACTTC
>TRBJ2-1|TRBD2|TRBV11-1|NA
CASSLQPPGLADNEQFF
TGTGCCAGCAGCCTCCAGCCTCCGGGACTAGCGGACAATGAGCAGTTCTTC
>TRBJ2-7|NA|TRBV28|NA
CASTTGLPGVKYF
TGTGCCAGCACCACGGGACTTCCCGGGGTTAAGTACTTC
>TRBJ2-1|TRBD2|TRBV14|NA
CASSPGLASYNEQFF
TGTGCCAGCAGCCCTGGACTAGCATCCTACAATGAGCAGTTCTTC
>TRBJ1-4|NA|TRBV7-2|NA
CASSLNHRGLGGDEKLFF
TGTGCCAGCAGCTTAAACCATCGGGGGCTGGGGGGGGATGAAAAACTGTTTTTT
>TRBJ2-1|NA|TRBV10-3|once
CAISESWTSSYNEQFF
TGTGCCATCAGTGAGTCTTGGACAAGCTCCTACAATGAGCAGTTCTTC
>TRBJ2-2|NA|TRBV11-1|NA
CASSPLRGKLYTGELFF
TGTGCCAGCAGCCCACTCCGGGGAAAATTGTACACCGGGGAGCTGTTTTTT
>TRBJ2-1|NA|TRBV11-2|NA
CASSTQTGYNEQFF
TGTGCCAGCAGCACTCAGACAGGTTACAATGAGCAGTTCTTC
>TRBJ2-1|TRBD2|TRBV14|NA
CASSQEFRTSGRASEQFF
TGTGCCAGCAGCCAAGAATTCCGGACTAGCGGGAGGGCCAGTGAGCAGTTCTTC
>TRBJ2-7|TRBD1|TRBV4-3|NA
CASSQDRDSYYEQYF
TGCGCCAGCAGCCAAGACCGGGACAGTTACTACGAGCAGTACTTC
>TRBJ2-5|TRBD1|TRBV5-3|NA
CARKQGIRETQYF
TGTGCCAGAAAACAGGGGATAAGAGAGACCCAGTACTTC
>TRBJ2-1|TRBD1|TRBV7-3|NA
CASSSDRGVDNEQFF
TGTGCCAGCAGCTCGGACAGGGGGGTGGACAATGAGCAGTTCTTC
>TRBJ2-7|NA|TRBV5-1|NA
CASSLGVPPYEQYF
TGCGCCAGCAGCTTGGGAGTTCCCCCCTACGAGCAGTACTTC
>TRBJ2-7|NA|TRBV7-9|once
CASSLSWRNSYEQYF
TGTGCCAGCAGCCTCAGTTGGAGGAACTCCTACGAGCAGTACTTC
>TRBJ2-7|TRBD1|TRBV27|once
CASRSGTGVNYEQYF
TGTGCCAGCCGCTCCGGGACAGGGGTTAACTACGAGCAGTACTTC
>TRBJ2-1|TRBD2|TRBV7-6|NA
CASSYAPGGVYNEQFF
TGTGCCAGCAGCTACGCTCCCGGGGGGGTATACAATGAGCAGTTCTTC
>TRBJ1-3|TRBD1|TRBV29-1|few
CSVGGAGGGNTIYF
TGCAGCGTTGGAGGGGCAGGGGGAGGAAACACCATATATTTT
>TRBJ1-4|TRBD1|TRBV30|few
CAWETGLREKLFF
TGTGCCTGGGAGACAGGGCTCAGGGAAAAACTGTTTTTT
>TRBJ2-3|TRBD2|TRBV7-6|NA
CASSLVGTSGRGDTQYF
TGTGCCAGCAGCTTAGTTGGGACTAGCGGGAGAGGAGATACGCAGTATTTT
>TRBJ2-1|TRBD2|TRBV7-9|NA
CASSKSVPGLDVYEQFF
TGTGCCAGCAGCAAGTCGGTCCCGGGACTAGATGTATATGAGCAGTTCTTC
>TRBJ1-2|NA|TRBV4-3|NA
CASSQDWAGNAGYTF
TGCGCCAGCAGCCAAGATTGGGCAGGGAACGCTGGCTACACCTTC
>TRBJ1-3|NA|TRBV18|NA
CASSPPSAGNTIYF
TGTGCCAGCTCACCACCCTCGGCTGGAAACACCATATATTTT
>TRBJ2-5|NA|TRBV4-1|NA
CASSGRVGEGQETQYF
TGCGCCAGCAGCGGCCGCGTGGGAGAGGGCCAAGAGACCCAGTACTTC
>TRBJ2-2|NA|TRBV4-1|NA
CASSQERWNTGELFF
TGCGCCAGCAGCCAAGAGAGGTGGAACACCGGGGAGCTGTTTTTT
>TRBJ2-1|TRBD2|TRBV6-5|NA
CASSLTSAAYNEQFF
TGTGCCAGCAGCTTAACTAGCGCGGCCTACAATGAGCAGTTCTTC
>TRBJ2-1|TRBD2|TRBV6-4|NA
CASIAASGGGGNEQFF
TGTGCCAGCATTGCGGCTAGCGGGGGAGGGGGGAATGAGCAGTTCTTC
>TRBJ2-2|NA|TRBV12-2|NA
CASRLAPGTEYTGELFF
TGTGCAAGTCGCTTAGCGCCCGGGACAGAGTACACCGGGGAGCTGTTTTTT
>TRBJ1-1|NA|TRBV18|NA
CASSPPFIMNTEAFF
TGTGCCAGCTCACCACCATTTATTATGAACACTGAAGCTTTCTTT
>TRBJ1-1|TRBD1|TRBV11-2|NA
CASRAGGFDTEAFF
TGTGCCAGCAGAGCAGGGGGCTTCGACACTGAAGCTTTCTTT
>TRBJ2-2|NA|TRBV6-1|NA
CASSEAFNTGELFF
TGTGCCAGCAGTGAAGCCTTTAACACCGGGGAGCTGTTTTTT
>TRBJ2-2|TRBD1|TRBV4-2|NA
CASSQGTGEFTGELFF
TGTGCCAGCAGCCAAGGGACAGGGGAATTCACCGGGGAGCTGTTTTTT
>TRBJ2-6|NA|TRBV5-4|NA
CASSLSGTGANVLTF
TGTGCCAGCAGCTTGTCGGGGACAGGGGCCAACGTCCTGACTTTC